This entry lists 25 T cell receptor beta chains sequenced from one sample in a study of identical twins. One entry per CDR3 protein, called by TCRdb with MiXCR from the 5' RACE reads. The sample holds about 240,000 distinct CDR3 sequences; 10% to 13% are singletons and the top ten take 9% to 10%. Specimen: memory T cells sorted from blood. The source of these receptors is a middle-aged man in good health.

This clonotype has at least ten counts. The genes are TRBV20-1 and TRBJ2-3; D call uncertain. The V gene's germline CDR1 is DFQATT and CDR2 SNEGSKA (reference sequence). CDR3 length: 14 residues. V gave up 0 bases and J gave up 1 base, with 8 bases separating them. In nucleotides, the CDR3 is TGCAGTGCTAGAGACCCTTGGGGCACAGATACGCAGTATTTT. Translation gives CSARDPWGTDTQYF.

This clonotype was detected many times. The chain carries TRBV28 and TRBJ1-2; D may be TRBD1 (5 bases). The germline V gene has CDR1 MDHEN and CDR2 SYDVKM. V lost 5 bases and J lost 4, with 11 bases in between. This CDR3 is built from 13 residues. CDR3 sequence reads: CASSLQAPYGYTF. The CDR3 DNA sequence: TGTGCCAGCAGTCTACAGGCGCCCTATGGCTACACCTTC.

The chain recombines TRBV15 with TRBJ2-7, with 9 bases lining up with TRBD2. V trimming: 1 base; J trimming: 4 bases; junction bases outside the gene matches: 11. This CDR3 has 17 amino acids. The germline gives CDR1 LNHNV, CDR2 YYDKDF (reference sequence). The CDR3 loop reads CATSRAGGASGVYEQYF. In nucleotides, the CDR3 is TGTGCCACCAGCAGAGCCGGAGGGGCTAGCGGGGTTTACGAGCAGTACTTC.

This chain uses TRBV20-1 with TRBJ2-1; 8 bases are shared with TRBD2. The CDR3 extends over 14 amino acids. V dropped 6 bases and J dropped 7; count of bases not matched to a gene: 11. Germline values: CDR1 DFQATT, CDR2 SNEGSKA (reference sequence). CDR3 sequence (DNA): TGCAGTGCAGCCGGGGGGGTATCTCTAAATGAGCAGTTCTTC. It yields the protein CSAAGGVSLNEQFF.

In its sample, this clonotype was seen many times. The chain combines TRBV12-3 or TRBV12-4 with TRBJ1-6, with D possibly being TRBD1 (6 bases). Trimming left V 1 base short and J 13 bases short, with 11 bases between. The length of the CDR3 is 13 residues. CDR3 coding DNA: TGTGCCAGCAGTTTAGGGGGGCTAGCGCCCCTCCACTTT. Translating gives CASSLGGLAPLHF.

Note on this clonotype: A read error may account for a junction end that differs from germline. CDR3 amino acids: CASAGTGNYEQCF. The CDR3 region has the DNA TGTGCCAGCGCTGGGACAGGGAACTACGAGCAGTGCTTC. This rearrangement joins TRBV2 to TRBJ2-7, with 9 nucleotides matching TRBD1. The CDR3 totals 13 residues. Germline values: CDR1 SNHLY, CDR2 FYNNEI.

This clonotype was observed many times. This chain links TRBV6-6 with TRBJ2-5; no clear D gene. There are 13 residues in the CDR3. Trimming stripped 10 bases from V and 1 base from J, with 13 bases between. The germline V gene has CDR1 MNHNY and CDR2 SVGAGI (reference sequence). The CDR3 spells CATRSLAQETQYF. In DNA form, the CDR3 reads TGTGCCACCCGTAGTTTGGCCCAAGAGACCCAGTACTTC.

This clonotype has more than one count but fewer than ten. J is TRBJ2-3 and V is TRBV4-3; TRBD2 might be the D (5 bases). The length of the CDR3 is 14 residues. V was trimmed by 4 bases and J by 4 bases, leaving 12 bases between them. CDR1 and CDR2 (germline): LGHNA, YSLEER. The CDR3 is CASSPGSLPDTQYF. CDR3 coding DNA: TGCGCCAGCAGCCCGGGGTCCCTCCCAGATACGCAGTATTTT.

This clonotype has a count of ten or more. The chain couples TRBV12-3 or TRBV12-4 to TRBJ2-1, with D unclear. This CDR3 is built from 13 residues. V dropped 5 bases and J dropped 7 bases, with 12 bases sitting between them. The CDR3 DNA reads TGTGCCAGCAGTCCCACCGGAGAGAATGAGCAGTTCTTC. As protein: CASSPTGENEQFF.

This clonotype was seen at least ten times. The V gene is TRBV14, the J gene TRBJ1-1, with D perhaps TRBD1 (5 bases). The V and J ends lost 1 base and 11 bases respectively, with 20 bases between them. Germline V gene lookup returns CDR1 SGHDN and CDR2 FVKESK. The length of the CDR3 is 15 residues. CDR3 in amino acids: CASSQGAWGWIGAFF. CDR3 in DNA: TGTGCCAGCAGCCAAGGGGCCTGGGGCTGGATTGGCGCTTTCTTT.

This clonotype appeared many times. The genes are TRBV29-1 and TRBJ2-5; a weak D match, TRBD2 (6 bases). From germline, CDR1 is SQVTM and CDR2 ANQGSEA. The CDR3 extends over 12 amino acids. V lost 4 bases, J lost 7 bases, and 13 bases lay in between. DNA of the CDR3: TGCAGCGTTGGGAGCAGGAGGGGGACCCAGTACTTC. Protein: CSVGSRRGTQYF. The full variable domain, completed using reference TRBV29-1 and TRBJ2-5, is SAVISQKPSRDICQRGTSLTIQCQVDSQVTMMFWYRQQPGQSLTLIATANQGSEATYESGFVIDKFPISRPNLTFSTLTVSNMSPEDSSIYLCSVGSRRGTQYFGPGTRLLVL.

The chain is built from TRBV10-2 and TRBJ2-6, with 8 bases lining up with TRBD1. Germline trimming cut 3 bases from V and 0 bases from J; bases unmatched to any gene: 4. This CDR3 contains 17 residues. Germline CDR1 is WSHSY and CDR2 is SAAADI. CDR3 DNA sequence: TGCGCCAGCAGTGATGGGACAGGTAGCTCTGGGGCCAACGTCCTGACTTTC. Translated: CASSDGTGSSGANVLTF.

In its sample, this clonotype was seen a few times. The V and J genes are TRBV6-1 and TRBJ1-1, with D maybe TRBD1 (6 bases). Germline V CDR1 and CDR2: MNHNS, SASEGT. V was trimmed by 6 bases and J by 0 bases, leaving 11 bases between them. This CDR3 comprises 14 residues. The CDR3 region is CASRETGLNTEAFF. As DNA, the CDR3 is TGTGCCAGCAGGGAGACAGGACTGAACACTGAAGCTTTCTTT.

The chain links TRBV20-1 to TRBJ1-6; D possibly corresponds to TRBD1 (5 bases). The CDR3 is 17 amino acids. The germline V gene encodes CDR1 DFQATT and CDR2 SNEGSKA (reference sequence). The V gene lost 2 bases and the J gene lost 5 bases, with 19 bases spanning the gap. Here the CDR3 reads CSARSPREGMDNSPLHF. CDR3 in DNA: TGCAGTGCTAGAAGCCCCAGGGAGGGCATGGATAATTCACCCCTCCACTTT.

Concerning this clonotype: A much larger clone lies a single base off, so this may be a read error. This chain uses TRBV28 with TRBJ2-5; the D gene is possibly TRBD1 (5 bases). The CDR3 is 15 amino acids. The germline V and J ends were trimmed by 2 bases and 1 base, with 11 bases remaining between them. Germline values: CDR1 MDHEN, CDR2 SYDVKM. Here the CDR3 DNA reads TGTGCCAGCAGTTTAGGTGGGGCGTTCCAAGAGACCCAGTACTTC. Its translation is CASSLGGAFQETQYF. The variable domain in full, with the rest retrieved from reference TRBV28 and TRBJ2-5, is DVKVTQSSRYLVKRTGEKVFLECVQDMDHENMFWYRQDPGLGLRLIYFSYDVKMKEKGDIPEGYSVSREKKERFSLILESASTNQTSMYLCASSLGGAFQETQYFGPGTRLLVL.

CDR3 DNA sequence: TGCAGTGCTAGTCAGGCGGAGAACTATCAGTTCTTC. It yields the protein CSASQAENYQFF. The chain combines TRBV20-1 with TRBJ2-1; D is unresolved. Germline lookup yields CDR1 DFQATT and CDR2 SNEGSKA (reference sequence). CDR3 length: 12 residues. V lost 3 bases and J 13 bases, leaving 16 bases between the germline ends.

This clonotype was recorded many times. This rearrangement joins TRBV6-2 or TRBV6-3 to TRBJ2-1, with a possible D match to TRBD2 (6 bases). CDR1 and CDR2 from the germline V gene are MNHEY and SVGEGT. The germline V and J ends were trimmed by 2 bases and 5 bases, with 13 bases remaining between them. The length of the CDR3 is 15 residues. The CDR3 protein is CASSYRDSTNNEQFF. DNA for the CDR3: TGTGCCAGCAGTTACCGGGACTCAACCAACAATGAGCAGTTCTTC.

This clonotype came up a few times. The chain couples TRBV7-2 to TRBJ2-7; no definite D call. CDR3 size: 14 residues. V was clipped by 1 base and J by 0 bases, with 7 bases between them. Germline CDR1 and CDR2: SGHTA and FQGNSA. The CDR3 protein is CASSLVVSSYEQYF. The CDR3 DNA is TGTGCCAGCAGCTTAGTCGTAAGCTCCTACGAGCAGTACTTC.

This clonotype was observed a handful of times. The chain recombines TRBV4-3 with TRBJ2-5; 8 positions match TRBD1. CDR1 is LGHNA, CDR2 YSLEER, per germline. Trimming cost V 3 bases and J 2 bases; bases outside gene matches: 5. The CDR3 runs 15 residues. CDR3 sequence: CASSQVHRGQETQYF. As DNA, the CDR3 is TGCGCCAGCAGCCAGGTCCACAGGGGGCAAGAGACCCAGTACTTC.

Only a few counts were recorded for this clonotype. The CDR3 loop is CSVAGQGQETQYF. As DNA, the CDR3 is TGCAGCGTAGCGGGACAGGGACAAGAGACCCAGTACTTC. The rearrangement links TRBV29-1 to TRBJ2-5; 9 nucleotides agree with TRBD1. The CDR3 contains 13 residues. With 6 bases clipped from V and 2 bases from J, the junction kept 4 bases outside the gene matches. CDR1 and CDR2 (germline): SQVTM, ANQGSEA. Full variable domain (outside the CDR3, taken from reference TRBV29-1 and TRBJ2-5): SAVISQKPSRDICQRGTSLTIQCQVDSQVTMMFWYRQQPGQSLTLIATANQGSEATYESGFVIDKFPISRPNLTFSTLTVSNMSPEDSSIYLCSVAGQGQETQYFGPGTRLLVL.

This clonotype showed up many times. The chain uses TRBV5-1 and TRBJ2-3; TRBD1 matches at 7 bases. There are 15 residues in the CDR3. J was trimmed by 0 bases and V by 7 bases; bases with no gene match: 8. CDR1 is SGHRS and CDR2 is YFSETQ in the germline V gene. The CDR3 loop reads CASRPTGLSTDTQYF. CDR3 DNA: TGCGCCAGCCGCCCGACAGGGCTTAGCACAGATACGCAGTATTTT.

The chain carries TRBV6-2 or TRBV6-3 and TRBJ2-7, with D hard to call. The V and J ends lost 0 bases and 5 bases respectively, with 17 bases between them. Germline V lookup: CDR1 MNHEY, CDR2 SVGEGT. The CDR3 loop spans 16 amino acids. The CDR3 protein is CASSYSLTSPVNEQYF. CDR3 nucleotides: TGTGCCAGCAGTTACTCGTTAACCTCCCCCGTCAACGAGCAGTACTTC.

This clonotype was detected many times. The chain has TRBV10-2 and TRBJ1-4; 8 positions match TRBD1. The CDR3 has 14 residues. The ends lost 6 bases at V and 0 bases at J; junction bases unmatched: 0. Germline V CDR1 and CDR2: WSHSY, SAAADI. The CDR3 protein is CASRGQATNEKLFF. The CDR3 bases are TGCGCCAGCAGGGGACAGGCAACTAATGAAAAACTGTTTTTT.

This clonotype has at least ten counts. The CDR3 coding sequence is TGTGCCAGCAGTGGAGGGACTAGAGTAAACGAGCAGTACTTC. Protein: CASSGGTRVNEQYF. The chain recombines TRBV2 with TRBJ2-7, with 8 bases lining up with TRBD2. Germline CDR1 SNHLY, CDR2 FYNNEI. The CDR3 loop spans 14 amino acids. J gave up 5 bases and V 4 bases, and 7 bases lay outside the gene matches.

This sequence joins TRBV4-1 and TRBJ1-2; no clear D gene. The CDR3 is made up of 14 amino acids. Germline loops: CDR1 MGHRA, CDR2 YSYEKL. Trimming stripped 3 bases from V and 0 bases from J, with 8 bases between. This chain's CDR3 is CASSHLASNYGYTF. Here the CDR3 DNA reads TGCGCCAGCAGCCATCTAGCCTCTAACTATGGCTACACCTTC.